This TCR beta chain appears in the sequencing data of a study of cytomegalovirus exposure and HLA in healthy donors. Study-wide results and caveats: Altogether, about 160 TCR beta chains were recorded as cytomegalovirus-associated. Among TCR beta chains of equal frequency, HLA-associated ones were more clonally expanded in a later analysis. Both high specificity and high sensitivity reportedly marked the classifier's diagnosis of cytomegalovirus status. Later work found most CMV-associated TCR beta chains apparently HLA-restricted.

On this clone itself: Antigen: not known.

The PCR employed 60 Vbeta primers together with 13 Jbeta primers. Method: immunoSEQ multiplex PCR; TCRdb's copy keeps in-frame clones and lacks some. The sample records 200,000 or so clones, 82% being singletons. The CDR3 sequence is 14 residues long. V was cut by 0 bases and J by 6 bases, with 11 bases left in between. Germline V gives CDR1 MGHRA, CDR2 YSYEKL. This chain uses TRBV4-1 with TRBJ1-1; possible D gene TRBD1, 5 bases. Sequencing was performed on PBMCs. This clonotype originated in a boy aged 2 to 9 in good health and CMV-seronegative. The CDR3 loop is CASSQDAGIAEAFF. The CDR3 DNA is TGCGCCAGCAGCCAAGACGCAGGGATCGCTGAAGCTTTCTTT.